These 32 T cell receptor beta chains were sequenced from one sample in a study of cytomegalovirus exposure and HLA in healthy donors. 13 Jbeta primers and 60 Vbeta primers were used for the PCR. Generated by immunoSEQ multiplex PCR, the TCRdb table keeps only in-frame clones and is missing some. The profile shows 45,000 to 60,000 clones, about three quarters of them singletons. The sequenced sample consisted of PBMCs. The receptors shown here come from a man younger than 35 in good health and CMV-seronegative.

The V gene is TRBV5-1, the J gene TRBJ1-1; D is unclear. V was pared by 1 base and J by 0 bases, with 7 bases between. CDR3 length equals 14 residues. Germline loops: CDR1 SGHRS, CDR2 YFSETQ. CDR3 coding DNA: TGCGCCAGCAGCTTGACAAGAATGAACACTGAAGCTTTCTTT. Its protein product is CASSLTRMNTEAFF.

This chain connects TRBV4-2 to TRBJ2-2; the D is unclear. The germline V gene has CDR1 LGHNA and CDR2 YNFKEQ. Trimming left V 1 base short and J 2 bases short, with 8 bases between. This CDR3 region has 15 residues. In DNA, the CDR3 is TGTGCCAGCAGCCAAGGGGCAGCAAACACCGGGGAGCTGTTTTTT. Translated, it gives CASSQGAANTGELFF.

The table lists this clone with a count of one. The V call is TRBV5-4, the J call TRBJ2-5, with 15 bases that match TRBD2. V was pared by 4 bases and J by 0 bases, with 4 bases of the junction left unmatched. The CDR3 loop spans 17 amino acids. Germline CDR1 SGHNT, CDR2 YYREEE (reference sequence). CDR3 loop: CASSPGTSGGYQETQYF. CDR3 nucleotides: TGTGCCAGCAGCCCAGGGACTAGCGGGGGGTACCAAGAGACCCAGTACTTC.

The chain couples TRBV27 to TRBJ2-1, with a weak D call TRBD2 (6 bases). The germline CDR1 and CDR2 sequences are MNHEY and SMNVEV (reference sequence). The CDR3 totals 13 residues. V lost 7 bases and J 3 bases, leaving 10 bases between the germline ends. This chain's CDR3 is CASNSGVYNEQFF. For the CDR3, the DNA is TGTGCCAGCAATTCGGGGGTCTACAATGAGCAGTTCTTC.

This clone was counted between two and nine times. The chain recombines TRBV6-5 with TRBJ2-7; TRBD1 agrees at 8 bases. In germline, CDR1 is MNHEY, CDR2 SVGAGI. V lost 6 bases, J lost 3 bases, and 10 bases stayed unmatched. CDR3 size: 15 residues. CDR3 sequence reads: CASRKAGGSYYEQYF. In nucleotides, the CDR3 is TGTGCCAGCAGGAAGGCAGGGGGCTCCTACTACGAGCAGTACTTC.

CDR3 loop: CASSEEYSGINDTQYF. CDR3 DNA sequence: TGTGCCAGCAGTGAAGAGTATAGCGGGATTAATGATACGCAGTATTTT. V is TRBV2 and J is TRBJ2-3, with TRBD2 identical over 8 bases. CDR1 and CDR2 from the germline V gene are SNHLY and FYNNEI. V was clipped by 1 base and J by 6 bases; unmatched bases: 9. The CDR3 is 16 residues long.

V is TRBV27 and J is TRBJ1-5; TRBD1 matches at 8 bases. The CDR3 is 13 amino acids. Trimming took 4 bases from V and 6 from J; bases not matched to a gene: 2. Per germline, CDR1 MNHEY and CDR2 SMNVEV (reference sequence). CDR3 residues: CASSSGGGQPQHF. The CDR3 DNA is TGTGCCAGCAGTTCAGGGGGCGGTCAGCCCCAGCATTTT.

The chain is built from TRBV4-1 and TRBJ2-5, with TRBD2 matching over 10 bases. Trimming removed 2 bases from V and 2 bases from J; junction bases left unmatched: 11. The length of the CDR3 is 18 residues. Looked up from germline, CDR1 is MGHRA and CDR2 is YSYEKL. The CDR3 DNA sequence: TGCGCCAGCAGCCAATTCCGGGCCCAAGCGGGGGGGCAAGAGACCCAGTACTTC. Translated, it gives CASSQFRAQAGGQETQYF.

The chain links TRBV5-1 to TRBJ2-5; unclear D gene. The CDR3 is made up of 13 amino acids. Germline V lookup: CDR1 SGHRS, CDR2 YFSETQ. V dropped 2 bases and J dropped 4 bases, with 9 bases sitting between them. CDR3 amino acids: CASSFSGGETQYF. As DNA, the CDR3 is TGCGCCAGCAGCTTTTCAGGTGGAGAGACCCAGTACTTC.

V gene TRBV10-3 combines with J gene TRBJ2-5, with D uncertain. CDR3 size: 15 residues. V dropped 2 bases and J dropped 4 bases, with 14 bases sitting between them. The germline CDR1 and CDR2 sequences are ENHRY and SYGVKD. CDR3 protein: CAISEPRSLGETQYF. The CDR3 DNA follows: TGTGCCATCAGTGAGCCGAGAAGTCTTGGAGAGACCCAGTACTTC.

This chain uses TRBV7-2 with TRBJ2-1, with 10 nucleotides matching TRBD2. This CDR3 comprises 16 residues. Germline lookup yields CDR1 SGHTA and CDR2 FQGNSA. V lost 1 base, J lost 6 bases, and 6 bases stayed unmatched. This CDR3 is CASSLGLAGVLNEQFF. CDR3 DNA sequence: TGTGCCAGCAGCTTAGGGCTAGCGGGAGTTCTCAATGAGCAGTTCTTC.

The J gene is TRBJ2-3, the V gene TRBV28; 9 positions match TRBD2. The germline gives CDR1 MDHEN, CDR2 SYDVKM. CDR3 length: 16 amino acids. The trim removed 6 bases at V and 4 bases at J, leaving 11 bases unmatched. The CDR3 DNA sequence: TGTGCCAGCAGCAAAGGACTAGCGCGATCGTCAGATACGCAGTATTTT. This sequence encodes CASSKGLARSSDTQYF.

The chain has TRBV29-1 and TRBJ2-7; D is unresolved. V shed 7 bases and J shed 3 bases, with 13 bases lying between them. The CDR3 length is 12 residues. Germline-derived CDR1 and CDR2 are SQVTM and ANQGSEA. Here the CDR3 DNA reads TGCAGCGCAGGTGACGGTAGCTACGAGCAGTACTTC. Protein product: CSAGDGSYEQYF.

This clone occurred a few times. The chain joins TRBV4-3 to TRBJ2-7, with D possibly TRBD2 on 5 matching bases. V lost 0 bases to trimming and J lost 0 bases, with 9 bases between them. CDR3 size: 15 residues. Germline-derived CDR1 and CDR2 are LGHNA and YSLEER. The CDR3 region is CASSQDSAASYEQYF. The CDR3 DNA sequence: TGCGCCAGCAGCCAAGATAGCGCGGCCTCCTACGAGCAGTACTTC.

The V and J genes are TRBV7-2 and TRBJ1-1, with a tentative D call TRBD1 (6 bases). Between the trimmed V and J ends, which lost 7 bases and 9 bases, there was a span of 15 bases. This CDR3 is 12 amino acids long. Germline V CDR1 and CDR2: SGHTA, FQGNSA. CDR3 sequence reads: CASTPGAQKAFF. In DNA, the CDR3 is TGTGCCAGCACCCCAGGGGCCCAAAAAGCTTTCTTT.

This chain joins TRBV6-5 and TRBJ2-7; 11 nucleotides match TRBD1. Germline loops: CDR1 MNHEY, CDR2 SVGAGI. CDR3 length: 14 residues. V trimming: 4 bases; J trimming: 2 bases; junction bases outside the gene matches: 1. CDR3 protein: CASSWDRGAYEQYF. CDR3 coding DNA: TGTGCCAGCAGTTGGGACAGGGGGGCCTACGAGCAGTACTTC.

This clone appeared a few times. V and J are TRBV29-1 and TRBJ2-2, with 9 bases fitting TRBD2. J was trimmed by 2 bases and V by 7 bases; bases with no gene match: 5. The CDR3 has 14 amino acids. The germline V gene has CDR1 SQVTM and CDR2 ANQGSEA. CDR3 in DNA: TGCAGCGCCGGGACTAGCTTAAACACCGGGGAGCTGTTTTTT. Translating gives CSAGTSLNTGELFF.

This chain connects TRBV29-1 to TRBJ2-5, with D perhaps matching TRBD1 (6 bases). Germline CDR1 and CDR2: SQVTM and ANQGSEA. Trimming shortened V by 6 bases and J by 0 bases, and 11 bases separated the two germline ends. CDR3 length equals 13 residues. The CDR3, as DNA: TGCAGCGTGAACCGGGACAACCAAGAGACCCAGTACTTC. Protein sequence: CSVNRDNQETQYF.

The chain uses TRBV7-2 and TRBJ1-5; the D gene is possibly TRBD1 (5 bases). Per the germline V gene, CDR1 is SGHTA and CDR2 is FQGNSA. This CDR3 region has 15 residues. Trimming cost V 5 bases and J 6 bases, with 17 bases left between them. The CDR3 region is CASSPGLGPGQPQHF. In DNA, the CDR3 is TGTGCCAGCAGCCCGGGACTAGGGCCGGGTCAGCCCCAGCATTTT.

This chain uses TRBV9 with TRBJ2-7, with 13 positions matching TRBD2. Germline V gives CDR1 SGDLS, CDR2 YYNGEE. V gave up 2 bases and J gave up 5 bases; unmatched junction bases: 7. This CDR3 has 16 residues. CDR3 in amino acids: CASSVQGLAGTDEQYF. The CDR3 region has the DNA TGTGCCAGCAGCGTCCAGGGACTAGCGGGAACCGACGAGCAGTACTTC.

This chain links TRBV6-5 with TRBJ2-3; TRBD1 agrees at 7 bases. Germline loops: CDR1 MNHEY, CDR2 SVGAGI. The CDR3 runs to 14 residues. V dropped 2 bases and J dropped 7; count of bases not matched to a gene: 6. Here the CDR3 DNA reads TGTGCCAGCAGTTACCCCGACAGGGCCCATACGCAGTATTTT. Translating it yields CASSYPDRAHTQYF.

The rearrangement joins TRBV4-1 to TRBJ2-7; 10 bases line up with TRBD2. The CDR3 sequence is 16 residues long. Unmatched junction bases numbered 5, after V lost 0 bases and J lost 3 bases. Germline V gives CDR1 MGHRA, CDR2 YSYEKL. This chain's CDR3 is CASSQETSGLRYEQYF. CDR3 in DNA: TGCGCCAGCAGCCAAGAGACTAGCGGGTTACGCTACGAGCAGTACTTC.

This clone was seen only a few times. The chain joins TRBV7-2 to TRBJ1-5; maybe TRBD1 (6 bases). CDR1 and CDR2 (germline): SGHTA, FQGNSA. The CDR3 consists of 15 residues. V lost 5 bases to trimming and J lost 4 bases, with 15 bases between them. The CDR3 coding sequence is TGTGCCAGCAGCAACTCCCAGGGGACAAATCAGCCCCAGCATTTT. It yields the protein CASSNSQGTNQPQHF.

The V and J genes are TRBV4-2 and TRBJ2-1, with a possible D match to TRBD2 (6 bases). The CDR3 is 15 amino acids. Germline-derived CDR1 and CDR2 are LGHNA and YNFKEQ. The V end was cut by 3 bases, the J end by 5 bases, with 14 bases between. The CDR3 nucleotides read TGTGCCAGCAGCCAGAGCGGGCGCGACCACAATGAGCAGTTCTTC. It codes for CASSQSGRDHNEQFF.

In its sample, this clone was seen a few times. The V call is TRBV4-2, the J call TRBJ2-4, with TRBD1 matching 8 bases. The CDR3 loop spans 17 amino acids. The V and J ends lost 4 bases and 3 bases, in that order; junction bases with no gene match: 11. Germline CDR1 LGHNA, CDR2 YNFKEQ. The CDR3 protein is CASSLAARTGRKNIQYF. Here the CDR3 DNA reads TGTGCCAGCAGCCTCGCAGCCAGGACAGGGCGCAAAAACATTCAGTACTTC.

This sequence joins TRBV7-2 and TRBJ2-7; TRBD1 is a possible D gene (5 bases). Germline V gene sequence: CDR1 SGHTA, CDR2 FQGNSA. V lost 4 bases, J lost 9 bases, and 16 bases lay in between. This CDR3 comprises 13 residues. Here the CDR3 DNA reads TGTGCCAGCAGCTCCCACCAGGGCGGTTGGCAGTACTTC. As protein: CASSSHQGGWQYF.

The CDR3 DNA reads as TGCAGCGTTGCGGGGGACAGGGGATGGACTGAAGCTTTCTTT. Its translation: CSVAGDRGWTEAFF. J is TRBJ1-1 and V is TRBV29-1; 10 bases align to TRBD1. Germline V lookup: CDR1 SQVTM, CDR2 ANQGSEA. The CDR3 has 14 amino acids. The junction had 7 bases not matched to a gene; V was cut back by 4 bases and J by 5 bases.

The chain recombines TRBV9 with TRBJ1-2; 9 bases are shared with TRBD1. The length of the CDR3 is 14 residues. V lost 3 bases to trimming and J lost 4 bases; unmatched junction nucleotides: 4. Germline V lookup: CDR1 SGDLS, CDR2 YYNGEE. CDR3 DNA sequence: TGTGCCAGCAGCGCGGACAGGGGACTCTATGGCTACACCTTC. Amino acid sequence: CASSADRGLYGYTF.

This chain links TRBV7-2 with TRBJ2-1; weak D call: TRBD1 (8 bases). The V end was cut by 4 bases, the J end by 0 bases, with 13 bases between. The CDR3 sequence is 16 residues long. CDR1 and CDR2 (germline): SGHTA, FQGNSA. CDR3 DNA sequence: TGTGCCAGCAGCTCAGGGGGCGGGAGCTCCTACAATGAGCAGTTCTTC. Its translation is CASSSGGGSSYNEQFF.

The sample holds one count of this clone. The chain combines TRBV11-2 with TRBJ2-1; D gene ambiguous. The V gene lost 7 bases and the J gene lost 7 bases, with 8 bases spanning the gap. Germline CDR1 is SGHAT and CDR2 is FQNNGV. The CDR3 extends over 11 amino acids. DNA for the CDR3: TGTGCCAGCAACCAGTGGAATGAGCAGTTCTTC. This codes for CASNQWNEQFF.

V is TRBV13 and J is TRBJ1-4; a weak D match, TRBD1 (5 bases). In germline, CDR1 is PRHDT, CDR2 FYEKMQ (reference sequence). The CDR3 loop spans 14 amino acids. V was clipped by 4 bases and J by 5 bases, with 11 bases between them. In DNA, the CDR3 is TGTGCCAGCAGCTCTGGACAACTAAATGAAAAACTGTTTTTT. Amino acids: CASSSGQLNEKLFF.

This clone was counted a single time. The chain joins TRBV30 to TRBJ1-6; D unclear. V dropped 3 bases and J dropped 10 bases, with 13 bases sitting between them. From germline, CDR1 is GTSNPN and CDR2 SVGIG (reference sequence). The CDR3 has 13 residues. The CDR3 spells CAWSTDKTSPLHF. Written as DNA, the CDR3 is TGTGCCTGGAGCACTGACAAGACCTCACCCCTCCACTTT. Full variable domain (remainder filled in from reference TRBV30 and TRBJ1-6): SQTIHQWPATLVQPVGSPLSLECTVEGTSNPNLYWYRQAAGRGLQLLFYSVGIGQISSEVPQNLSASRPQDRQFILSSKKLLLSDSGFYLCAWSTDKTSPLHFGNGTRLTVT.